One sample yielded the 19 T cell receptor beta chains listed below, sequenced in a study of chemoradiotherapy in HPV16-positive cancers (dated by TCRdb to 2022 to 2024). The library was generated by the immunoSEQ multiplex PCR assay. Here the immuneACCESS table is served through TCRdb, limited to in-frame sequences with V and J called. Missing clones are a known gap in these copies; in checked studies unresolved V genes cover under half, and the rest lacks a known reason. In all, the sample holds 25,000 to 40,000 clones, and 88% of those were seen once. The ten largest clones represent about 5.1% of the sample. The input for sequencing was blood, taken from a patient who underwent chemoradiotherapy. These receptors came from a human donor with HPV-associated anogenital cancer.

This chain uses TRBV4-1 with TRBJ2-1; D unresolved. V lost 4 bases and J 8 bases, leaving 12 bases between the germline ends. Germline lookup yields CDR1 MGHRA and CDR2 YSYEKL. This CDR3 comprises 13 residues. The CDR3 bases are TGCGCCAGCAGCCGTTTCATAGTAGATGAGCAGTTCTTC. Translated: CASSRFIVDEQFF.

The chain combines TRBV14 with TRBJ2-7; 7 nucleotides match TRBD2. This CDR3 has 15 residues. The V segment lost 0 bases and the J segment 2 bases; nucleotides outside the gene matches: 4. CDR1 and CDR2 (germline): SGHDN, FVKESK. CDR3 sequence (DNA): TGTGCCAGCAGCCAAGAGCGGGGGAGGACCTACGAGCAGTACTTC. It encodes CASSQERGRTYEQYF.

V and J are TRBV7-8 and TRBJ1-2; D uncertain. The V gene's germline CDR1 is SGHVS and CDR2 FQNEAQ. The V gene lost 1 base and the J gene lost 0 bases, with 6 bases spanning the gap. The CDR3 has 14 amino acids. DNA of the CDR3: TGTGCCAGCAGCTTAGGGTCAGCTAACTATGGCTACACCTTC. Translated, it gives CASSLGSANYGYTF.

The rearrangement joins TRBV5-1 to TRBJ2-5; TRBD2 matches 11 bases. V lost 4 bases and J lost 5; bases outside the gene matches: 13. The CDR3 spans 17 residues. CDR1 is SGHRS, CDR2 YFSETQ, per germline. The CDR3 DNA reads TGCGCCAGCAGCACCTGGACTAGCGGGCCCGAGGAGGAGACCCAGTACTTC. Translated, it gives CASSTWTSGPEEETQYF.

This sequence joins TRBV7-9 and TRBJ1-1; perhaps TRBD1 as D (5 bases). V lost 6 bases, J lost 1 base, and 21 bases lay in between. CDR1 and CDR2 (germline): SEHNR, FQNEAQ (reference sequence). This CDR3 contains 17 residues. In nucleotides, the CDR3 is TGTGCCAGCAGTACAGGACAAGAACGAGGTGGGAACACTGAAGCTTTCTTT. This translates into CASSTGQERGGNTEAFF.

This chain joins TRBV27 and TRBJ2-7, with D uncertain. There are 13 residues in the CDR3. Germline-derived CDR1 and CDR2 are MNHEY and SMNVEV (reference sequence). Trimming took off 3 bases at V and 6 bases at J, with 12 bases between the two ends. This CDR3 is CASSFSVGSEQYF. CDR3 DNA sequence: TGTGCCAGCAGTTTTTCCGTTGGTTCCGAGCAGTACTTC.

The chain is built from TRBV6-1 and TRBJ2-3; 11 bases map to TRBD2. V trimming: 6 bases; J trimming: 4 bases; junction bases outside the gene matches: 6. CDR1 and CDR2 (germline): MNHNS, SASEGT. The CDR3 spans 15 residues. The CDR3 reads CASRFSGGAADTQYF. The CDR3 DNA reads TGTGCCAGCAGATTTAGCGGGGGGGCTGCAGATACGCAGTATTTT.

The rearrangement links TRBV28 to TRBJ2-2, with D tentatively TRBD1 (6 bases). The CDR3 contains 15 residues. Per germline, CDR1 MDHEN and CDR2 SYDVKM. Trimming took 4 bases from V and 0 from J, leaving 9 bases between them. CDR3 nucleotides: TGTGCCAGCAGTTCCGGACAGACGAACACCGGGGAGCTGTTTTTT. Amino acids: CASSSGQTNTGELFF.

V gene TRBV10-3 combines with J gene TRBJ1-1; D possibly corresponds to TRBD1 (6 bases). Looked up from germline, CDR1 is ENHRY and CDR2 is SYGVKD. The CDR3 is 14 residues long. V shed 6 bases and J shed 3 bases, with 14 bases lying between them. This CDR3 is CAISLQGGDTEAFF. The CDR3 DNA reads as TGTGCCATCAGCCTACAGGGAGGGGACACTGAAGCTTTCTTT.

The rearrangement uses TRBV4-1 and TRBJ2-1, with D possibly TRBD2 on 5 matching bases. The CDR3 extends over 16 amino acids. Looked up from germline, CDR1 is MGHRA and CDR2 is YSYEKL. The ends were cut back, 1 base at V and 5 bases at J, with 15 bases in the middle. In DNA, the CDR3 is TGCGCCAGCAGCCAAGGGCCTGGGCGGGCCAACAATGAGCAGTTCTTC. This sequence encodes CASSQGPGRANNEQFF.

J is TRBJ2-3 and V is TRBV7-9, with D perhaps TRBD1 (6 bases). Germline V lookup: CDR1 SEHNR, CDR2 FQNEAQ (reference sequence). The CDR3 is 14 residues long. Trimming cost V 5 bases and J 4 bases, with 13 bases left between them. The CDR3 protein is CASSRGQNSDTQYF. The CDR3 DNA follows: TGTGCCAGCAGCCGCGGACAGAACTCAGATACGCAGTATTTT.

The V and J genes are TRBV19 and TRBJ1-1; no firm D call. Trimming stripped 0 bases from V and 4 bases from J, with 9 bases between. This CDR3 contains 14 residues. Germline values: CDR1 LNHDA, CDR2 SQIVND (reference sequence). DNA for the CDR3: TGTGCCAGTAGTATAGATGGTGGAGGCACTGAAGCTTTCTTT. It translates to CASSIDGGGTEAFF. Complete variable domain (other parts from reference TRBV19 and TRBJ1-1): DGGITQSPKYLFRKEGQNVTLSCEQNLNHDAMYWYRQDPGQGLRLIYYSQIVNDFQKGDIAEGYSVSREKKESFPLTVTSAQKNPTAFYLCASSIDGGGTEAFFGQGTRLTVV.

The chain carries TRBV29-1 and TRBJ2-3; D uncertain. Deletions cut 4 bases from V and 0 bases from J, with 5 bases between. Germline CDR1 and CDR2: SQVTM and ANQGSEA. The CDR3 runs to 12 residues. The CDR3: CSVAQSTDTQYF. The CDR3 DNA reads TGCAGCGTTGCTCAGAGCACAGATACGCAGTATTTT.

The chain has TRBV27 and TRBJ2-1; 8 bases are a match to TRBD2. V gave up 6 bases and J gave up 4 bases; unmatched junction bases: 8. Germline V lookup: CDR1 MNHEY, CDR2 SMNVEV (reference sequence). The CDR3 has 15 amino acids. This CDR3 reads CASSRPGLEYNEQFF. The DNA of the CDR3 is TGTGCCAGCAGCCGACCGGGACTAGAATACAATGAGCAGTTCTTC.

The CDR3 nucleotides read TGTGCCAGCTCACCAAGGGGGGGCTCTGGAAACACCATATATTTT. Amino acids: CASSPRGGSGNTIYF. The J gene is TRBJ1-3, the V gene TRBV18, with D possibly TRBD1 on 6 matching bases. The CDR3 consists of 15 residues. Germline CDR1 KGHSH, CDR2 LQKENI. The V and J ends lost 2 bases and 0 bases respectively, with 8 bases between them. Filled out from reference TRBV18 and TRBJ1-3, the complete variable domain reads NAGVMQNPRHLVRRRGQEARLRCSPMKGHSHVYWYRQLPEEGLKFMVYLQKENIIDESGMPKERFSAEFPKEGPSILRIQQVVRGDSAAYFCASSPRGGSGNTIYFGEGSWLTVV.

This clone was seen a single time. CDR3 protein: CASNRAGKVDEQFF. DNA for the CDR3: TGTGCCAGCAATAGGGCTGGAAAGGTAGATGAGCAGTTCTTC. V and J are TRBV9 and TRBJ2-1, with D uncertain. The CDR3 has 14 amino acids. The germline V gene encodes CDR1 SGDLS and CDR2 YYNGEE. V gave up 6 bases and J gave up 8 bases, with 18 bases separating them. Variable domain in full (rest from reference TRBV9 and TRBJ2-1): DSGVTQTPKHLITATGQRVTLRCSPRSGDLSVYWYQQSLDQGLQFLIQYYNGEERAKGNILERFSAQQFPDLHSELNLSSLELGDSALYFCASNRAGKVDEQFFGPGTRLTVL.

This chain connects TRBV6-4 to TRBJ1-2; D is ambiguous. Germline V gene sequence: CDR1 MRHNA, CDR2 SNTAGT. The CDR3 extends over 14 amino acids. The germline V and J ends were trimmed by 5 bases and 0 bases, with 10 bases remaining between them. The CDR3 DNA sequence: TGTGCCAGCAGTCCTAACAGTGCTAACTATGGCTACACCTTC. Its protein is CASSPNSANYGYTF.

This clone was seen a handful of times. The chain has TRBV19 and TRBJ1-2; the D gene is possibly TRBD1 (6 bases). Germline V CDR1 and CDR2: LNHDA, SQIVND (reference sequence). The length of the CDR3 is 17 residues. Between the trimmed V and J ends, which lost 4 bases and 2 bases, there was a span of 20 bases. CDR3 loop: CASSNHQGQDLNYGYTF. The CDR3 coding sequence is TGTGCCAGTAGTAACCACCAGGGGCAGGACCTAAACTATGGCTACACCTTC.

This sequence joins TRBV5-6 and TRBJ1-1; D call uncertain. The germline V gene has CDR1 SGHDT and CDR2 YYEEEE. The CDR3 is 13 amino acids. V shed 4 bases and J shed 4 bases, with 11 bases lying between them. The CDR3 spells CASSPGGITEAFF. The CDR3 bases are TGTGCCAGCAGCCCCGGTGGGATCACTGAAGCTTTCTTT.